One and the same sample provided the 29 T cell receptor beta chains below, sequenced in a study of tumor-infiltrating lymphocytes in primary liver carcinoma. Joint extraction of RNA and DNA used about 17-31 mg of bulk tissue that was unsorted. cDNA specific to TCR beta was made from 500 ng of total RNA, with a constant-region primer employed for priming. Generation of the TCR beta libraries relied on three nested multiplex PCR rounds using slightly modified ARM-PCR. Each of the first two PCR rounds ran roughly 9 cycles with TRBV1-TRBV30 forward and C-beta reverse primers. TCRdb reanalysed the multiplex PCR reads using MiXCR and keeps one entry per CDR3 protein. The table shows about 120,000 distinct CDR3 sequences, with around 70% occurring only once. The sequencing input was tumor-adjacent normal liver tissue. These receptors were collected from a woman aged 55-69 years with primary liver carcinoma and hepatitis B virus infection.

Worth noting for this clonotype: An end of the junction does not agree with germline; a read error may underlie this. This sequence joins TRBV7-9 and TRBJ2-1, with 10 nucleotides matching TRBD2. The CDR3 sequence is 18 residues long. Germline V gene data show CDR1 as SEHNR and CDR2 as FQNEAQ (reference sequence). CDR3 nucleotides: TGTGCCAGCGGCTTTTCGACTAGCGGGTGGCGAACTCACAATGAGCAGTTCTTC. It specifies CASGFSTSGWRTHNEQFF. Using reference TRBV7-9 and TRBJ2-1 for the parts outside the CDR3, the full variable domain is DTGVSQNPRHKITKRGQNVTFRCDPISEHNRLYWYRQTLGQGPEFLTYFQNEAQLEKSRLLSDRFSAERPKGSFSTLEIQRTEQGDSAMYLCASGFSTSGWRTHNEQFFGPGTRLTVL.

As regards this clonotype: The junction differs from germline at one of its ends, possibly a read error. V is TRBV29-1 and J is TRBJ2-7; 12 bases align to TRBD2. The length of the CDR3 is 14 residues. The germline V gene encodes CDR1 SQVTM and CDR2 ANQGSEA. The CDR3 DNA is TGCAGCGTGGGAACTAGCGGGAGGTTACACGAGCAGTATTTC. This codes for CSVGTSGRLHEQYF.

This clonotype was detected only once. The chain couples TRBV4-1 to TRBJ2-5, with 8 bases aligning to TRBD2. The germline V gene encodes CDR1 MGHRA and CDR2 YSYEKL. J gave up 7 bases and V 0 bases, and 13 bases lay outside the gene matches. The CDR3 totals 17 residues. DNA for the CDR3: TGCGCCAGCAGCCAAGAAATCGGGGGGGCTGGTTTTGGGACCCAGTACTTC. Its translation is CASSQEIGGAGFGTQYF.

In the case of this clonotype: Compared with germline, one end of the junction differs, possibly owing to a read error. J is TRBJ2-7 and V is TRBV28; D unresolved. The germline V gene has CDR1 MDHEN and CDR2 SYDVKM. The length of the CDR3 is 14 residues. The CDR3 spells CANSLVKVMYEQYF. CDR3 nucleotide sequence: TGTGCCAACAGTTTGGTAAAGGTCATGTACGAGCAGTACTTC. Full variable domain (missing parts from reference TRBV28 and TRBJ2-7): DVKVTQSSRYLVKRTGEKVFLECVQDMDHENMFWYRQDPGLGLRLIYFSYDVKMKEKGDIPEGYSVSREKKERFSLILESASTNQTSMYLCANSLVKVMYEQYFGPGTRLTVT.

This clonotype appeared a few times. This chain connects TRBV6-2 or TRBV6-3 to TRBJ2-5; TRBD2 aligns across 8 bases. The CDR3 runs to 15 residues. Trimming at V came to 6 bases and at J to 4 bases, leaving 10 bases not matched to a gene. Germline CDR1 and CDR2: MNHEY and SVGEGT. In nucleotides, the CDR3 is TGTGCCAGCAGCCCCCTGCTAGCGGGCGGAGAGACCCAGTACTTC. Its translation: CASSPLLAGGETQYF.

The sample holds many counts of this clonotype. This chain uses TRBV6-1 with TRBJ2-1; 9 bases match TRBD1. The CDR3 consists of 16 residues. Germline V gene data show CDR1 as MNHNS and CDR2 as SASEGT. V lost 10 bases to trimming and J lost 1 base; unmatched junction nucleotides: 11. For the CDR3, the DNA is TGTGCCATCCTCAGAGCCGGGACAGGGTCCTACAATGAGCAGTTCTTC. Residues: CAILRAGTGSYNEQFF.

A remark on this clonotype: The junction differs from germline at one of its ends, possibly a read error. The chain is built from TRBV20-1 and TRBJ2-7, with a weak D call TRBD1 (6 bases). The length of the CDR3 is 13 residues. Germline loops: CDR1 DFQATT, CDR2 SNEGSKA (reference sequence). This CDR3 reads CGALDSRPYEQYF. The DNA of the CDR3 is TGCGGTGCTCTGGACAGCAGGCCTTACGAGCAGTACTTC.

Worth noting for this clonotype: The conserved closing phenylalanine or tryptophan is absent in this CDR3, likely reflecting a read error. The chain employs TRBV4-1 and TRBJ2-2, with D uncertain. CDR3 size: 14 residues. The V end lost 2 bases, the J end lost 6 bases, and 10 bases lay between the germline ends. Germline V gene data show CDR1 as MGHRA and CDR2 as YSYEKL. DNA for the CDR3: TGCGCCAGCAGCCAATCTGCCTACCCCGGGGAGCTGTTTATT. Residues: CASSQSAYPGELFI.

On this clonotype itself: At one end, the junction sequence differs from germline, possibly due to a read error. The chain couples TRBV5-6 to TRBJ1-2; D perhaps matches TRBD1 (6 bases). Looked up from germline, CDR1 is SGHDT and CDR2 is YYEEEE. The length of the CDR3 is 14 residues. Written as DNA, the CDR3 is TGTGCCAGCACCTTGTGGGACATCAACTATGACTACACCTTC. The encoded protein is CASTLWDINYDYTF.

A remark on this clonotype: One end of the junction does not line up with germline, which may come from a read error. This chain uses TRBV11-2 with TRBJ2-1; D gene ambiguous. The germline V gene has CDR1 SGHAT and CDR2 FQNNGV. There are 17 residues in the CDR3. This chain's CDR3 is CASSFTLLRSPYSEQFF. The CDR3 DNA is TGTGCCAGCAGCTTTACCCTACTGAGGAGCCCCTACAGTGAGCAGTTCTTC.

Comment on this clonotype: The CDR3 ends on some other residue instead of the conserved phenylalanine or tryptophan, so this is likely a read error. CDR3 nucleotides: TGTGCCAGCAGCTCGACAGGGACCAGTCGAGCAACTAATGAGAAACTGTTTTGT. It is translated as CASSSTGTSRATNEKLFC. The chain links TRBV11-2 to TRBJ1-4; 7 bases agree with TRBD1. Germline CDR1 reads SGHAT; CDR2 reads FQNNGV. The CDR3 extends over 18 amino acids.

This clonotype came up a few times. A clone one base away is much larger, so this may be a read error. The chain carries TRBV28 and TRBJ2-2; 8 bases line up with TRBD2. This CDR3 is 16 amino acids long. Looked up from germline, CDR1 is MDHEN and CDR2 is SYDVKM. The CDR3 region is CVSTQAGVGDTGELFF. The CDR3 DNA reads as TGTGTCAGCACCCAAGCGGGAGTCGGTGACACCGGGGAGCTGTTTTTT.

A word on this clonotype: A junction boundary mismatches the germline segment, possibly from a read error. The V gene is TRBV14, the J gene TRBJ1-2; tentatively, D is TRBD1 (5 bases). Germline CDR1 and CDR2: SGHDN and FVKESK. This CDR3 is 15 amino acids long. In DNA, the CDR3 is TGTGCCAGCAGCCAAGATACAAGGGGCGTCTATAGCTACACCTTC. Residues: CASSQDTRGVYSYTF.

About this clonotype: An end of the junction does not agree with germline; a read error may underlie this. The chain's CDR3 is CVSSYWAGNPYEQYF. CDR3 in DNA: TGTGTCAGCAGTTACTGGGCAGGGAATCCCTACGAGCAGTATTTC. This chain links TRBV6-5 with TRBJ2-7; tentatively, D is TRBD1 (5 bases). The length of the CDR3 is 15 residues. From germline, CDR1 is MNHEY and CDR2 SVGAGI.

Comment on this clonotype: Just one base apart from a much larger clone, this may be a read error. The genes are TRBV7-8 and TRBJ1-1; a weak D match, TRBD1 (5 bases). The CDR3 loop spans 15 amino acids. Germline V CDR1 and CDR2: SGHVS, FQNEAQ. Trimming cost V 2 bases and J 7 bases, with 17 bases left between them. CDR3 protein: CASSLRQGPSIEAFF. In nucleotides, the CDR3 is TGTGCCAGCAGCTTAAGGCAGGGTCCTAGCATTGAAGCTTTCTTT.

This clonotype was detected ten times or more. The chain carries TRBV5-1 and TRBJ2-3, with TRBD2 matching 10 bases. Germline V gene data show CDR1 as SGHRS and CDR2 as YFSETQ. The CDR3 contains 15 residues. The V and J ends lost 4 bases and 2 bases, in that order; junction bases with no gene match: 4. CDR3 sequence reads: CASSRGTSDTDTQYF. CDR3 nucleotide sequence: TGCGCCAGCAGCCGCGGGACTAGCGACACAGATACGCAGTATTTT.

The J gene is TRBJ2-7, the V gene TRBV7-8; D is unresolved. The V end was cut by 1 base, the J end by 5 bases, with 12 bases between. The CDR3 covers 14 residues. Germline values: CDR1 SGHVS, CDR2 FQNEAQ. CDR3 protein: CASSLVRRSHEQYF. CDR3 in DNA: TGTGCCAGCAGCTTAGTAAGGCGGTCCCACGAGCAGTACTTC.

About this clonotype itself: A much more abundant neighbour one base away suggests this may be a read error. The chain couples TRBV29-1 to TRBJ2-5; D not resolved. Germline V lookup: CDR1 SQVTM, CDR2 ANQGSEA. The germline V and J ends were trimmed by 4 bases and 3 bases, with 9 bases remaining between them. There are 12 residues in the CDR3. The CDR3 DNA reads TGCAGCGTTGGATTACCCAAAGAGACCCAGTACTTC. Translating it yields CSVGLPKETQYF.

A word on this clonotype: A junction end diverges from the germline sequence, so it may reflect a read error. This sequence joins TRBV6-1 and TRBJ1-5, with D possibly being TRBD2 (6 bases). The closer fit of TRBJ2-3 to the DNA end suggests the J call may be wrong. The CDR3 runs to 13 residues. Germline V gives CDR1 MNHNS, CDR2 SASEGT. The CDR3 nucleotides read TGTACCAGCAGTGACCCCGGGGGAAGGCCACAGTATTTT. Translation: CTSSDPGGRPQYF.

A word on this clonotype: Being one base from a much bigger clone, this may be a read error. The chain recombines TRBV7-9 with TRBJ2-7, with 12 bases identical to TRBD1. The germline V gene encodes CDR1 SEHNR and CDR2 FQNEAQ (reference sequence). The ends lost 4 bases at V and 3 bases at J; junction bases unmatched: 4. The CDR3 is made up of 15 amino acids. Here the CDR3 reads CASSSGTGGRYEQYF. CDR3 in DNA: TGTGCCAGCAGCTCAGGGACAGGGGGCCGCTACGAGCAGTACTTC.

This clonotype occurred once. One end of the junction is discordant with germline, which a read error may explain. The CDR3, as DNA: TGTGCCAGCAGTACAGCGGGTAGTACCGGGGAGTTGTTTTTT. This translates into CASSTAGSTGELFF. The chain combines TRBV6-1 with TRBJ2-2; perhaps TRBD2 as D (6 bases). The germline gives CDR1 MNHNS, CDR2 SASEGT. This CDR3 contains 14 residues.

Comment on this clonotype: A much larger clone sits a single nucleotide away, making a read error possible. Likely a read error: the CDR3 ends without its conserved phenylalanine or tryptophan. The limits of the CDR3 on the DNA are not certain, so only TCRdb's listed CDR3 is given. The rearrangement uses TRBV29-1 and TRBJ1-1; whether TRBD1, the table's D call, matches the DNA was not checked. Germline V lookup: CDR1 SQVTM, CDR2 ANQGSEA. The CDR3 length is 15 residues, termini included. The CDR3 reads CSGGRQDPSYTEALL.

This clonotype showed up many times. The rearrangement links TRBV30 to TRBJ1-3; 8 nucleotides agree with TRBD1. V gave up 3 bases and J gave up 3 bases; unmatched junction bases: 4. This CDR3 comprises 14 residues. Germline values: CDR1 GTSNPN, CDR2 SVGIG (reference sequence). The CDR3 reads CAWRVGTGGNTIYF. As DNA, the CDR3 is TGTGCCTGGAGGGTCGGGACAGGTGGAAACACCATATATTTT.

This clonotype was observed a single time. A junction boundary mismatches the germline segment, possibly from a read error. This chain connects TRBV28 to TRBJ1-5; no firm D call. The CDR3 loop spans 13 amino acids. Germline V gene data show CDR1 as MDHEN and CDR2 as SYDVKM. CDR3 region: CTSSLISNQPQHF. The CDR3 DNA reads as TGTACCAGTAGTTTAATTAGCAATCAGCCCCAGCATTTT.

This clonotype was recorded only once. The chain has TRBV12-3 or TRBV12-4 and TRBJ1-6; a possible D gene is TRBD1 (5 bases). CDR3 length equals 15 residues. This chain's CDR3 is CVNSPGRAGRSPLHF. The CDR3 coding sequence is TGTGTCAACAGTCCCGGGAGGGCAGGGCGCTCACCCCTCCACTTT.

Concerning this clonotype itself: Given a much more abundant clone one base away, this may be a read error. In DNA form, the CDR3 reads TGCGCCAGGAGCTTGGGAGCCATACAGTTCTTC. Protein: CARSLGAIQFF. The chain employs TRBV5-1 and TRBJ2-1, with D possibly matching TRBD2 (5 bases). This CDR3 has 11 residues. Looked up from germline, CDR1 is SGHRS and CDR2 is YFSETQ.

Comments on this clonotype: Relative to the germline gene, one junction end is altered; a read error may explain this. This chain connects TRBV29-1 to TRBJ1-1; no definite D call. Per germline, CDR1 SQVTM and CDR2 ANQGSEA. The CDR3 totals 11 residues. CDR3 nucleotides: TGCAGCGCTGATTCGGACGCTGAAGTTTTCTTT. This codes for CSADSDAEVFF.

This clonotype was seen a handful of times. A much larger clone is a single base away; this may be a read error. This chain links TRBV5-4 with TRBJ1-1, with D possibly matching TRBD1 (6 bases). Germline V gene sequence: CDR1 SGHNT, CDR2 YYREEE (reference sequence). The CDR3 loop spans 13 amino acids. CDR3 in amino acids: CASSWGPNTVAFF. The CDR3 bases are TGTGCCAGCAGCTGGGGGCCGAACACTGTAGCTTTCTTT.

This sequence joins TRBV11-3 and TRBJ2-5; 8 bases are shared with TRBD2. The germline V gene encodes CDR1 SGHNT and CDR2 YENEEA. Trimming at V came to 5 bases and at J to 8 bases, leaving 19 bases not matched to a gene. The CDR3 has 17 residues. CDR3 bases: TGTGCCAGCAGCCTATCCGGGACTAGTCTTATCCCCGAAACCCAGTACTTC. Translating gives CASSLSGTSLIPETQYF.